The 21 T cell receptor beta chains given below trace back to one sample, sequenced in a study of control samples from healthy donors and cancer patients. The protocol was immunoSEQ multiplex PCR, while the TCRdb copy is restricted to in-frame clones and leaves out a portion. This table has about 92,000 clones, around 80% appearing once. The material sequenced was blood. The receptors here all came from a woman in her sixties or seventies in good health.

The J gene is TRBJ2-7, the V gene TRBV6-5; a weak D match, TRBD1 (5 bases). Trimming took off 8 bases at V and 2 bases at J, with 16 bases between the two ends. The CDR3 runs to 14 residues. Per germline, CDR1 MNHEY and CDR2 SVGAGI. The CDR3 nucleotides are TGTGCCAGCTACGACACAGGTGTTGCCTACGAGCAGTACTTC. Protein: CASYDTGVAYEQYF.

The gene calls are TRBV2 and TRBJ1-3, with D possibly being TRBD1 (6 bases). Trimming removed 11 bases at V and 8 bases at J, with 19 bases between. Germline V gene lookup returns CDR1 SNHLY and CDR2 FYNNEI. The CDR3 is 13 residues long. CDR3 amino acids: CAGRGGLGDTIYF. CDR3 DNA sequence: TGTGCCGGCCGCGGGGGCTTAGGAGACACCATATATTTT.

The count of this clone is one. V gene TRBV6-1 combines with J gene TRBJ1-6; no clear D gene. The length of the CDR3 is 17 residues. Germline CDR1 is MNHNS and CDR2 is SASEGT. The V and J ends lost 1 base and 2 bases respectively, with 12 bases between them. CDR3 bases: TGTGCCAGCAGTGAAGAAGCCCGGACCACCTATAATTCACCCCTCCACTTT. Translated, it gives CASSEEARTTYNSPLHF.

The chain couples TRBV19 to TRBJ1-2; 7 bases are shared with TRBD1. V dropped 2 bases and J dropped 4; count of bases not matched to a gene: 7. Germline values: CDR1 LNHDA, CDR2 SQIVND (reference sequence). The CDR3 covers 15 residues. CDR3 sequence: CASSIPTGMGYGYTF. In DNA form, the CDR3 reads TGTGCCAGTAGTATACCGACAGGGATGGGCTATGGCTACACCTTC.

The CDR3, as DNA: TGTGCCAGCTCACCGTCAGGAGGTAACTATGGCTACACCTTC. Translated: CASSPSGGNYGYTF. The chain has TRBV18 and TRBJ1-2; D gene ambiguous. Germline V gene data show CDR1 as KGHSH and CDR2 as LQKENI. V lost 3 bases to trimming and J lost 1 base, with 9 bases between them. This CDR3 spans 14 amino acids.

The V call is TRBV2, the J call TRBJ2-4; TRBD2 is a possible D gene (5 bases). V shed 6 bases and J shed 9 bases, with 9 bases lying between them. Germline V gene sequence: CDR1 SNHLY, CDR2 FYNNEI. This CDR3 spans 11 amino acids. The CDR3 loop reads CASSRDSIQYF. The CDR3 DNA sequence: TGTGCCAGCAGCCGGGATTCCATTCAGTACTTC.

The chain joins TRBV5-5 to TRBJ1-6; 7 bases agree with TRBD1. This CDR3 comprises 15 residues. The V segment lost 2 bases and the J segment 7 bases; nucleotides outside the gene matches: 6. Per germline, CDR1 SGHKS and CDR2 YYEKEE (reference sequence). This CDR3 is CASSLGTVNNSPLHF. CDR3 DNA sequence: TGTGCCAGCAGCTTAGGGACAGTAAACAATTCACCCCTCCACTTT.

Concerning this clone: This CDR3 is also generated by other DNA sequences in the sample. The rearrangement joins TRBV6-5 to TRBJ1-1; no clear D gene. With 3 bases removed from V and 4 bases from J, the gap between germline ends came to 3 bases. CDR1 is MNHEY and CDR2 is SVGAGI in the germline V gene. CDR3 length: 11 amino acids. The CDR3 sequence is CASSYGTEAFF. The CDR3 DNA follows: TGTGCCAGCAGTTATGGCACTGAAGCTTTCTTT.

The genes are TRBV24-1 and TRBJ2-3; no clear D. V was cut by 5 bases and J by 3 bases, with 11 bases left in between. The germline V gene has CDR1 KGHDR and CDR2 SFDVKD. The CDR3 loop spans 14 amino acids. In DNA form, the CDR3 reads TGTGCCACCAGTGGTCAAAGACCGACAGATACGCAGTATTTT. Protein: CATSGQRPTDTQYF.

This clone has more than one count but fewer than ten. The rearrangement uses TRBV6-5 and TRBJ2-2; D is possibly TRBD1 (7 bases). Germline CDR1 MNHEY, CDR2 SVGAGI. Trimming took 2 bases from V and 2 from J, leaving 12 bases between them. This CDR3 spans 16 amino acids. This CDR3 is CASSYTQGGNTGELFF. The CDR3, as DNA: TGTGCCAGCAGTTACACTCAGGGGGGCAACACCGGGGAGCTGTTTTTT.

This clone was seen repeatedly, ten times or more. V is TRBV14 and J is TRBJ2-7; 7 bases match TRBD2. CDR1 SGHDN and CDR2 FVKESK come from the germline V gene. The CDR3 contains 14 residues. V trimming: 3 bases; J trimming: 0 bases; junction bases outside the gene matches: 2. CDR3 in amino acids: CASSQRETSYEQYF. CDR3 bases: TGTGCCAGCAGCCAGCGGGAGACCTCCTACGAGCAGTACTTC.

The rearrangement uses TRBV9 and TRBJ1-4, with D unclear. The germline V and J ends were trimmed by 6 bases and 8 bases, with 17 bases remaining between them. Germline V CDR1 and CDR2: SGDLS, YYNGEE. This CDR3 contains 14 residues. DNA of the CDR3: TGTGCCAGCACCGTGGGCAGTGCGGGGGAAAAACTGTTTTTT. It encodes CASTVGSAGEKLFF. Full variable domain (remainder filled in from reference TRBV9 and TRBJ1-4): DSGVTQTPKHLITATGQRVTLRCSPRSGDLSVYWYQQSLDQGLQFLIQYYNGEERAKGNILERFSAQQFPDLHSELNLSSLELGDSALYFCASTVGSAGEKLFFGSGTQLSVL.

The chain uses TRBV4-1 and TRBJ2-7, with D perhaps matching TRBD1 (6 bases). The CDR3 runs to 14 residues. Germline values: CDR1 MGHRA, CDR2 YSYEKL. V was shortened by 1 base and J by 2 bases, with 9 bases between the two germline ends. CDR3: CASSQVPGAYEQYF. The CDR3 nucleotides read TGCGCCAGCAGCCAAGTTCCAGGGGCCTACGAGCAGTACTTC.

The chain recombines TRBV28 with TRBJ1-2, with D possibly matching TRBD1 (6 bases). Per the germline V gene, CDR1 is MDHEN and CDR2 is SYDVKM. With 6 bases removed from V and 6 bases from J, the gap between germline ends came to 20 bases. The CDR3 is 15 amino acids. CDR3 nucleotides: TGTGCCAGCAGGCCTCAGGGGCGAGTTTTCCATGGCTACACCTTC. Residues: CASRPQGRVFHGYTF.

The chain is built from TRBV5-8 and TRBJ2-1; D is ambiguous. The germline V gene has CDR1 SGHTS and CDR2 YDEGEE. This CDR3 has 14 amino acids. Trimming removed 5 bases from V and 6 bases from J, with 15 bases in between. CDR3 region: CASREFWDSNEQFF. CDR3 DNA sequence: TGTGCCAGCAGAGAATTTTGGGATAGCAATGAGCAGTTCTTC.

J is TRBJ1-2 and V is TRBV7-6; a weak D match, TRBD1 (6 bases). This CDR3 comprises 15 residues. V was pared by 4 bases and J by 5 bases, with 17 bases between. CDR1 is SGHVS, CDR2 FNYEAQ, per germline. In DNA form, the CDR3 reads TGTGCCAGCAGCTCAGCAGGGCAGGGGCGATATGGCTACACCTTC. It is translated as CASSSAGQGRYGYTF.

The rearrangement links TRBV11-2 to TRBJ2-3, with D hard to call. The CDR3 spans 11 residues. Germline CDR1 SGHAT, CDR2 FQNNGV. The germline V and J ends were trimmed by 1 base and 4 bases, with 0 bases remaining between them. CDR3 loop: CASSLADTQYF. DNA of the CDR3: TGTGCCAGCAGCTTAGCAGATACGCAGTATTTT.

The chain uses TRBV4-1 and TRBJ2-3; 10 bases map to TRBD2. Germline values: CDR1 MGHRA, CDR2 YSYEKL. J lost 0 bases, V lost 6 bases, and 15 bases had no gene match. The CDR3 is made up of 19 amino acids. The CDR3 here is CASRHSRASGGKSTDTQYF. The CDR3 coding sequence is TGCGCCAGCAGACACTCACGGGCTAGCGGGGGTAAGAGCACAGATACGCAGTATTTT.

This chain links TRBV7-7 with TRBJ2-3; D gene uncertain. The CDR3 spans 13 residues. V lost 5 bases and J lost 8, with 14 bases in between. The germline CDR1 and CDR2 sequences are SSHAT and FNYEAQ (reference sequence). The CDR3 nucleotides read TGTGCCAGCAGCCCAGACACGGCCGGTACGCAGTATTTT. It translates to CASSPDTAGTQYF.

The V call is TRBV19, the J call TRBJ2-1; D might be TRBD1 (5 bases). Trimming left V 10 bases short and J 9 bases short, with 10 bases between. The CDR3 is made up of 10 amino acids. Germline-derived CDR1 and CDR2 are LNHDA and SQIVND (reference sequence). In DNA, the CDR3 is TGTGCCACAGGGCTGGTTGAGCAGTTCTTC. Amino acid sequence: CATGLVEQFF.

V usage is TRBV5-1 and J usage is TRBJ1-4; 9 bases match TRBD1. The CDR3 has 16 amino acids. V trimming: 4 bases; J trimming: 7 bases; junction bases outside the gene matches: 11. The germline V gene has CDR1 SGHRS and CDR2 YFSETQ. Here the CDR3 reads CASSPGTGNKGEKLFF. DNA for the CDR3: TGCGCCAGCAGCCCCGGGACAGGGAACAAGGGTGAAAAACTGTTTTTT.